These 32 T cell receptor beta chains were all obtained from the same sample, sequenced in a study of blood T cell repertoires in COVID-19. Measured with immunoSEQ multiplex PCR; TCRdb has only the in-frame clones, and not every one. This sample has around 140,000 clones, with about 85% found just once. The sequencing sample was made of PBMCs or T cells enriched from blood (not recorded which). The source is a woman aged 40 to 50 who had been exposed to COVID-19.

The J gene is TRBJ2-1, the V gene TRBV7-8; 8 bases fit TRBD1. Per germline, CDR1 SGHVS and CDR2 FQNEAQ. This CDR3 contains 14 residues. The junction had 8 bases not matched to a gene; V was cut back by 7 bases and J by 6 bases. The CDR3 nucleotides read TGTGCCAGCAAAGACCGCAGGGGGCCCAATGAGCAGTTCTTC. Translating gives CASKDRRGPNEQFF.

The rearrangement links TRBV27 to TRBJ2-1, with TRBD2 matching over 11 bases. V lost 6 bases to trimming and J lost 3 bases; unmatched junction nucleotides: 4. From germline, CDR1 is MNHEY and CDR2 SMNVEV (reference sequence). The CDR3 sequence is 15 residues long. CDR3 DNA sequence: TGTGCCAGCAGCCGAACTAGCGGGGGCTACAATGAGCAGTTCTTC. It codes for CASSRTSGGYNEQFF.

The genes are TRBV19 and TRBJ2-1, with 10 positions matching TRBD2. V dropped 4 bases and J dropped 4; count of bases not matched to a gene: 7. CDR1 is LNHDA and CDR2 is SQIVND in the germline V gene (reference sequence). This CDR3 spans 16 amino acids. The CDR3 nucleotides read TGTGCCAGTAGTAGAGGTTGGACTAGCGGTTACAATGAGCAGTTCTTC. This gives the protein CASSRGWTSGYNEQFF. Variable domain in full (rest from reference TRBV19 and TRBJ2-1): DGGITQSPKYLFRKEGQNVTLSCEQNLNHDAMYWYRQDPGQGLRLIYYSQIVNDFQKGDIAEGYSVSREKKESFPLTVTSAQKNPTAFYLCASSRGWTSGYNEQFFGPGTRLTVL.

The genes are TRBV11-1 and TRBJ2-1, with 8 positions matching TRBD2. CDR1 and CDR2 (germline): SGHAT, FQDESV (reference sequence). This CDR3 has 16 residues. The junction had 12 bases not matched to a gene; V was cut back by 5 bases and J by 6 bases. The CDR3 is CASSALKERGLNEQFF. CDR3 coding DNA: TGTGCCAGCAGCGCCCTGAAGGAGCGGGGGCTCAATGAGCAGTTCTTC. Together with reference TRBV11-1 and TRBJ2-1, the CDR3 gives the full variable domain: EAEVAQSPRYKITEKSQAVAFWCDPISGHATLYWYRQILGQGPELLVQFQDESVVDDSQLPKDRFSAERLKGVDSTLKIQPAELGDSAMYLCASSALKERGLNEQFFGPGTRLTVL.

V and J are TRBV9 and TRBJ2-3, with 11 bases matching TRBD2. This CDR3 is 17 amino acids long. The J segment lost 0 bases and the V segment lost 3 bases, leaving 6 bases of the junction unmatched. Germline CDR1 and CDR2: SGDLS and YYNGEE. CDR3 sequence: CASSATGTSGSTDTQYF. For the CDR3, the DNA is TGTGCCAGCAGCGCTACCGGGACTAGCGGCAGCACAGATACGCAGTATTTT. The full variable domain, with the rest looked up from reference TRBV9 and TRBJ2-3, is DSGVTQTPKHLITATGQRVTLRCSPRSGDLSVYWYQQSLDQGLQFLIQYYNGEERAKGNILERFSAQQFPDLHSELNLSSLELGDSALYFCASSATGTSGSTDTQYFGPGTRLTVL.

This sequence joins TRBV28 and TRBJ2-7, with TRBD1 identical over 8 bases. From germline, CDR1 is MDHEN and CDR2 SYDVKM. V was pared by 6 bases and J by 4 bases, with 8 bases of the junction left unmatched. This CDR3 spans 14 amino acids. The CDR3 coding sequence is TGTGCCAGCAGAGCCCGGGACAGGAGATACGAGCAGTACTTC. Its protein is CASRARDRRYEQYF.

The chain joins TRBV19 to TRBJ1-4; D is perhaps TRBD1 (5 bases). V lost 6 bases and J 4 bases, leaving 15 bases between the germline ends. CDR3 size: 15 residues. Germline V gene data show CDR1 as LNHDA and CDR2 as SQIVND (reference sequence). The CDR3 is CASRTGTAINEKLFF. DNA of the CDR3: TGTGCCAGTAGGACGGGGACTGCTATTAATGAAAAACTGTTTTTT. Variable domain in full (rest from reference TRBV19 and TRBJ1-4): DGGITQSPKYLFRKEGQNVTLSCEQNLNHDAMYWYRQDPGQGLRLIYYSQIVNDFQKGDIAEGYSVSREKKESFPLTVTSAQKNPTAFYLCASRTGTAINEKLFFGSGTQLSVL.

This clone was picked up one time. CDR3 amino acids: CATSRRTGGNQPQHF. In DNA form, the CDR3 reads TGTGCCACCAGCAGACGCACAGGGGGCAATCAGCCCCAGCATTTT. The gene calls are TRBV15 and TRBJ1-5, with TRBD1 matching over 7 bases. Trimming cost V 2 bases and J 2 bases; bases outside gene matches: 3. Germline V gives CDR1 LNHNV, CDR2 YYDKDF (reference sequence). The CDR3 is 15 residues long.

This chain connects TRBV11-2 to TRBJ1-1, with 9 bases fitting TRBD1. Trimming cost V 5 bases and J 4 bases; bases outside gene matches: 14. The CDR3 runs to 17 residues. CDR1 is SGHAT, CDR2 FQNNGV, per germline. CDR3 in DNA: TGTGCCAGCAGCCCCATCACCATTTGGACAGGGGCCACTGAAGCTTTCTTT. This encodes CASSPITIWTGATEAFF.

This clone was observed a few times. The chain employs TRBV29-1 and TRBJ2-3; maybe TRBD1 (6 bases). This CDR3 contains 14 residues. CDR1 is SQVTM, CDR2 ANQGSEA, per germline. The V gene lost 3 bases and the J gene lost 4 bases, with 14 bases spanning the gap. CDR3 coding DNA: TGCAGCGTTGATGGGAACAGGGATGCAGATACGCAGTATTTT. Its translation is CSVDGNRDADTQYF.

This chain links TRBV9 with TRBJ2-1; D remains ambiguous. The CDR3 has 16 residues. The ends were cut back, 1 base at V and 0 bases at J, with 11 bases in the middle. The germline gives CDR1 SGDLS, CDR2 YYNGEE. In DNA form, the CDR3 reads TGTGCCAGCAGCGTATTTGTGGTGAGCTCCTACAATGAGCAGTTCTTC. Translating it yields CASSVFVVSSYNEQFF.

This chain uses TRBV19 with TRBJ2-7, with 10 nucleotides matching TRBD1. V was pared by 3 bases and J by 6 bases, with 5 bases of the junction left unmatched. Germline loops: CDR1 LNHDA, CDR2 SQIVND (reference sequence). The CDR3 is made up of 14 amino acids. The CDR3 protein is CASSMGQGLSEQYF. In nucleotides, the CDR3 is TGTGCCAGTAGTATGGGACAGGGGCTGTCCGAGCAGTACTTC.

V gene TRBV9 combines with J gene TRBJ1-5; D gene unclear. V shed 0 bases and J shed 7 bases, with 11 bases lying between them. Germline V gene sequence: CDR1 SGDLS, CDR2 YYNGEE. The CDR3 sequence is 14 residues long. The DNA of the CDR3 is TGTGCCAGCAGCGTAGATGCGGGGTACCAGCCCCAGCATTTT. It yields the protein CASSVDAGYQPQHF.

The V call is TRBV9, the J call TRBJ2-7, with D hard to call. CDR1 is SGDLS, CDR2 YYNGEE, per germline. With 0 bases removed from V and 2 bases from J, the gap between germline ends came to 9 bases. CDR3 length equals 14 residues. As DNA, the CDR3 is TGTGCCAGCAGCGTAGTTCCGGGTACCTACGAGCAGTACTTC. Protein: CASSVVPGTYEQYF.

The chain carries TRBV7-9 and TRBJ2-7; 13 positions agree with TRBD2. The germline gives CDR1 SEHNR, CDR2 FQNEAQ (reference sequence). The ends lost 7 bases at V and 2 bases at J; junction bases unmatched: 5. The CDR3 is 15 residues long. CDR3 amino acids: CASTPGLAGPYEQYF. The CDR3 DNA reads as TGTGCCAGCACCCCGGGACTAGCGGGACCCTACGAGCAGTACTTC.

Notes on this clone: The same CDR3 arises from other DNA sequences in this sample as well. The gene calls are TRBV5-1 and TRBJ1-5, with TRBD1 as a possible D gene (5 bases). The CDR3 extends over 13 amino acids. Germline CDR1 reads SGHRS; CDR2 reads YFSETQ. V was shortened by 0 bases and J by 4 bases, with 5 bases between the two germline ends. CDR3 loop: CASSLAGNQPQHF. The CDR3 DNA reads as TGCGCCAGCAGCTTGGCAGGGAATCAGCCCCAGCATTTT. The entire variable domain, with the rest obtained from reference TRBV5-1 and TRBJ1-5, is as follows: KAGVTQTPRYLIKTRGQQVTLSCSPISGHRSVSWYQQTPGQGLQFLFEYFSETQRNKGNFPGRFSGRQFSNSRSEMNVSTLELGDSALYLCASSLAGNQPQHFGDGTRLSIL.

The CDR3 loop is CASSLLAGGTDTQYF. For the CDR3, the DNA is TGTGCCAGCAGCTTGCTGGCAGGGGGCACAGATACGCAGTATTTT. The chain uses TRBV5-8 and TRBJ2-3; TRBD1 is a possible D gene (6 bases). V was shortened by 1 base and J by 1 base, with 10 bases between the two germline ends. Looked up from germline, CDR1 is SGHTS and CDR2 is YDEGEE. CDR3 length: 15 residues.

The chain carries TRBV24-1 and TRBJ1-2; D uncertain. CDR3 size: 13 residues. Deletions cut 3 bases from V and 3 bases from J, with 7 bases between. CDR1 is KGHDR, CDR2 SFDVKD, per germline. In DNA, the CDR3 is TGTGCCACCAGTGATCTTAGTTACTATGGCTACACCTTC. Translation gives CATSDLSYYGYTF.

The chain couples TRBV28 to TRBJ1-5, with D perhaps TRBD1 (5 bases). CDR1 and CDR2 from the germline V gene are MDHEN and SYDVKM. The ends were cut back, 1 base at V and 3 bases at J, with 7 bases in the middle. This CDR3 spans 14 amino acids. The CDR3 loop is CASSLSGYNQPQHF. The CDR3 DNA reads TGTGCCAGCAGTTTATCAGGGTACAATCAGCCCCAGCATTTT.

About this clone: One end of the junction fails to match germline, which may point to a read error. The chain employs TRBV7-6 and TRBJ2-4; no definite D call. Looked up from germline, CDR1 is SGHVS and CDR2 is FNYEAQ. This CDR3 contains 14 residues. The CDR3 nucleotides are TGTGCCAGCACCTTAGGTGGCGGAGAAAACATTCAGTACTTC. Translating it yields CASTLGGGENIQYF.

The chain links TRBV19 to TRBJ2-1; 14 bases line up with TRBD2. Losses at the gene ends were 5 bases for V and 10 bases for J; bases not matched to a gene: 10. This CDR3 has 16 amino acids. Germline CDR1 LNHDA, CDR2 SQIVND (reference sequence). CDR3 sequence reads: CASSGQTSGRAGEQFF. The DNA of the CDR3 is TGTGCCAGTAGTGGGCAGACTAGCGGGAGGGCCGGGGAGCAGTTCTTC.

In DNA, the CDR3 is TGCAGTGCCCGACGGGGGGACGAGCAGTACTTC. Its translation is CSARRGDEQYF. V and J are TRBV20-1 and TRBJ2-7, with TRBD2 identical over 7 bases. Germline assignment: CDR1 DFQATT and CDR2 SNEGSKA (reference sequence). The CDR3 runs 11 residues. Trimming took 6 bases from V and 5 from J; bases not matched to a gene: 4.

This sequence joins TRBV29-1 and TRBJ1-5; TRBD1 might be the D (5 bases). The CDR3 totals 14 residues. Trimming took off 6 bases at V and 0 bases at J, with 12 bases between the two ends. Germline-derived CDR1 and CDR2 are SQVTM and ANQGSEA. Here the CDR3 DNA reads TGCAGCGTGGCAATCGGGGGTAGCAATCAGCCCCAGCATTTT. It codes for CSVAIGGSNQPQHF.

The genes are TRBV9 and TRBJ2-7; D remains ambiguous. V gave up 4 bases and J gave up 1 base, with 9 bases separating them. The CDR3 sequence is 13 residues long. CDR1 and CDR2 (germline): SGDLS, YYNGEE. The CDR3 DNA reads TGTGCCAGCAGCCCTCGGGTGTCCTACGAGCAGTACTTC. It is translated as CASSPRVSYEQYF.

J is TRBJ2-7 and V is TRBV19; D call uncertain. Germline V gives CDR1 LNHDA, CDR2 SQIVND (reference sequence). Trimming took 6 bases from V and 4 from J, leaving 13 bases between them. The CDR3 length is 13 residues. DNA of the CDR3: TGTGCCAGTAGCCCCCCTGGTCGGTACGAGCAGTACTTC. The encoded protein is CASSPPGRYEQYF.

The chain is built from TRBV19 and TRBJ1-5, with a possible D match to TRBD1 (5 bases). The CDR3 is made up of 14 amino acids. V was shortened by 6 bases and J by 7 bases, with 16 bases between the two germline ends. Germline V CDR1 and CDR2: LNHDA, SQIVND (reference sequence). The DNA for the CDR3 is TGTGCCAGTAGGGGGGGAGGAGGGGAACAGCCCCAGCATTTT. Encoded protein: CASRGGGGEQPQHF.

CDR3 sequence reads: CASSLRDGTLETQYF. CDR3 in DNA: TGTGCCAGCAGTCTCCGGGACGGGACTTTGGAGACCCAGTACTTC. This chain uses TRBV27 with TRBJ2-5, with D maybe TRBD2 (6 bases). Trimming shortened V by 5 bases and J by 5 bases, and 18 bases separated the two germline ends. The CDR3 loop spans 15 amino acids. Germline loops: CDR1 MNHEY, CDR2 SMNVEV (reference sequence).

J is TRBJ1-6 and V is TRBV3-1 (or the pseudogene TRBV3-2); D remains ambiguous. The V gene lost 2 bases and the J gene lost 7 bases, with 9 bases spanning the gap. Germline V gene lookup returns CDR1 LGHDT and CDR2 YNNKEL (reference sequence). This CDR3 has 14 amino acids. CDR3: CASSQLTGNSPLHF. As DNA, the CDR3 is TGTGCCAGCAGCCAACTGACGGGGAATTCACCCCTCCACTTT.

This clone was counted a single time. The chain employs TRBV18 and TRBJ2-7, with D hard to call. Per germline, CDR1 KGHSH and CDR2 LQKENI. This CDR3 spans 13 amino acids. V was trimmed by 2 bases and J by 2 bases, leaving 7 bases between them. The CDR3 sequence is CASSPSSAYEQYF. The CDR3 DNA is TGTGCCAGCTCACCATCGTCGGCCTACGAGCAGTACTTC.

This sequence joins TRBV13 and TRBJ1-4; 12 bases are a match to TRBD1. With 4 bases clipped from V and 5 bases from J, the junction kept 2 bases outside the gene matches. CDR3 size: 15 residues. In germline, CDR1 is PRHDT, CDR2 FYEKMQ (reference sequence). Here the CDR3 reads CASSSGTGGNEKLFF. The CDR3 bases are TGTGCCAGCAGCTCCGGGACAGGGGGCAATGAAAAACTGTTTTTT.

The rearrangement uses TRBV28 and TRBJ2-7, with TRBD2 as a possible D gene (6 bases). This CDR3 is built from 12 residues. The germline V and J ends were trimmed by 7 bases and 7 bases, with 14 bases remaining between them. CDR1 and CDR2 (germline): MDHEN, SYDVKM. CDR3 region: CASNGGTAEQYF. The CDR3 DNA sequence: TGTGCCAGCAATGGCGGGACGGCGGAGCAGTACTTC. The variable domain in full, with the rest retrieved from reference TRBV28 and TRBJ2-7, is DVKVTQSSRYLVKRTGEKVFLECVQDMDHENMFWYRQDPGLGLRLIYFSYDVKMKEKGDIPEGYSVSREKKERFSLILESASTNQTSMYLCASNGGTAEQYFGPGTRLTVT.

This clone was counted once. The chain joins TRBV5-1 to TRBJ2-1; 13 nucleotides match TRBD2. The germline V gene encodes CDR1 SGHRS and CDR2 YFSETQ. V lost 5 bases and J lost 15; bases outside the gene matches: 14. This CDR3 contains 15 residues. The CDR3 region is CASSPGLAGPTPGFF. The CDR3 nucleotides are TGCGCCAGCAGTCCGGGACTAGCGGGGCCAACCCCCGGGTTCTTC.